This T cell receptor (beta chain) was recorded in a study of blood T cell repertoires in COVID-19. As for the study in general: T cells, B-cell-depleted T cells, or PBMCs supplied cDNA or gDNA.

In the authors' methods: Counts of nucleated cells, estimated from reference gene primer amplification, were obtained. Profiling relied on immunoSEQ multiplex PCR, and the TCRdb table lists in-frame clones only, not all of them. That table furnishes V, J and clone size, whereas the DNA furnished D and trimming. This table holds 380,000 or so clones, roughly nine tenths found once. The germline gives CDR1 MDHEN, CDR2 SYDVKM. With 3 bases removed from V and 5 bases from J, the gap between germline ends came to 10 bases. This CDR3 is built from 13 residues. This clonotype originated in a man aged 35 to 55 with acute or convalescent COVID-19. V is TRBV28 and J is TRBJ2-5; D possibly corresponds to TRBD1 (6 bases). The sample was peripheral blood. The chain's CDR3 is CASSLGTWETQYF. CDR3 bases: TGTGCCAGCAGTTTGGGGACATGGGAGACCCAGTACTTC.